The next 20 T cell receptor beta chains were all read from a single sample in a study of blood T cell repertoires in COVID-19. Clones were read by immunoSEQ multiplex PCR, and TCRdb kept only the in-frame ones, dropping some. Of 90,000 to 130,000 clones in the sample, 88% are singletons; the top ten hold 3% to 3.5%. Sequenced sample: peripheral blood. The receptors here all came from a woman in her forties or fifties with acute or convalescent COVID-19.

The chain has TRBV6-4 and TRBJ2-1; D remains unclear. Per germline, CDR1 MRHNA and CDR2 SNTAGT. The V gene lost 0 bases and the J gene lost 6 bases, with 9 bases spanning the gap. The CDR3 extends over 14 amino acids. CDR3 residues: CASSDSPRSNEQFF. As DNA, the CDR3 is TGTGCCAGCAGTGACTCCCCTAGAAGCAATGAGCAGTTCTTC.

The V and J genes are TRBV2 and TRBJ2-1; TRBD2 agrees at 11 bases. The CDR3 sequence is 14 residues long. With V trimmed by 6 bases and J by 10 bases, 8 bases remained unmatched. Germline V gene lookup returns CDR1 SNHLY and CDR2 FYNNEI. CDR3 region: CASSDSGRAEEQFF. DNA of the CDR3: TGTGCCAGCAGCGATAGCGGGAGGGCCGAGGAGCAGTTCTTC.

The chain carries TRBV29-1 and TRBJ2-3; TRBD2 matches at 11 bases. There are 22 residues in the CDR3. With V trimmed by 6 bases and J by 2 bases, 28 bases remained unmatched. Germline V gene lookup returns CDR1 SQVTM and CDR2 ANQGSEA. The CDR3: CSVTRDRLAHSGRGPSTDTQYF. The CDR3 nucleotides read TGCAGCGTAACTCGGGACAGATTGGCACATAGCGGGAGGGGCCCGTCCACAGATACGCAGTATTTT.

The rearrangement links TRBV14 to TRBJ2-5, with 7 bases matching TRBD2. CDR1 SGHDN and CDR2 FVKESK come from the germline V gene. CDR3 length: 15 amino acids. V trimming: 4 bases; J trimming: 4 bases; junction bases outside the gene matches: 9. CDR3 amino acids: CASSPLGGGGETQYF. In DNA, the CDR3 is TGTGCCAGCAGCCCCCTAGGTGGGGGGGGAGAGACCCAGTACTTC.

This sequence joins TRBV2 and TRBJ2-7; weak D call: TRBD1 (6 bases). The CDR3 is 15 amino acids. Germline-derived CDR1 and CDR2 are SNHLY and FYNNEI. The V and J ends lost 4 bases and 0 bases respectively, with 13 bases between them. The CDR3 region is CASSAWDIPSYEQYF. CDR3 nucleotides: TGTGCCAGCAGTGCCTGGGACATCCCCTCCTACGAGCAGTACTTC.

The chain links TRBV25-1 to TRBJ2-7; 8 nucleotides agree with TRBD1. Trimming took 6 bases from V and 5 from J; bases not matched to a gene: 9. Looked up from germline, CDR1 is MGHDK and CDR2 is SYGVNS. The CDR3 runs to 14 residues. CDR3 coding DNA: TGTGCCAGCAGAGAGACAGGGGCGGCCCACGAGCAGTACTTC. This codes for CASRETGAAHEQYF.

The rearrangement uses TRBV18 and TRBJ2-2; TRBD1 might be the D (5 bases). Per germline, CDR1 KGHSH and CDR2 LQKENI. The CDR3 has 14 residues. The ends were cut back, 1 base at V and 6 bases at J, with 9 bases in the middle. The CDR3 protein is CASSPQGPAGELFF. Here the CDR3 DNA reads TGTGCCAGCTCACCACAGGGGCCGGCCGGGGAGCTGTTTTTT.

V gene TRBV29-1 combines with J gene TRBJ2-3; 7 bases map to TRBD1. J was trimmed by 1 base and V by 4 bases; bases with no gene match: 5. From germline, CDR1 is SQVTM and CDR2 ANQGSEA. This CDR3 is 14 amino acids long. The chain's CDR3 is CSVASGGGTDTQYF. DNA for the CDR3: TGCAGCGTTGCCTCAGGGGGTGGCACAGATACGCAGTATTTT.

V gene TRBV5-4 combines with J gene TRBJ1-4, with D tentatively TRBD1 (6 bases). The CDR3 has 15 amino acids. Germline CDR1 and CDR2: SGHNT and YYREEE (reference sequence). V was pared by 4 bases and J by 8 bases, with 18 bases between. The CDR3 reads CASSQSGTLLEKLFF. The CDR3 nucleotides are TGTGCCAGCAGCCAATCCGGGACACTTCTCGAAAAACTGTTTTTT.

The chain couples TRBV19 to TRBJ1-3; D is perhaps TRBD1 (6 bases). Trimming stripped 3 bases from V and 0 bases from J, with 12 bases between. Looked up from germline, CDR1 is LNHDA and CDR2 is SQIVND (reference sequence). The CDR3 totals 16 residues. CDR3 sequence (DNA): TGTGCCAGTAGTATCAGAAGGGGGAACTCTGGAAACACCATATATTTT. Translating gives CASSIRRGNSGNTIYF. The full variable domain, rest sourced from reference TRBV19 and TRBJ1-3, is DGGITQSPKYLFRKEGQNVTLSCEQNLNHDAMYWYRQDPGQGLRLIYYSQIVNDFQKGDIAEGYSVSREKKESFPLTVTSAQKNPTAFYLCASSIRRGNSGNTIYFGEGSWLTVV.

The V gene is TRBV4-2, the J gene TRBJ1-5, with unresolved D. There are 15 residues in the CDR3. V lost 0 bases and J lost 4, with 10 bases in between. From germline, CDR1 is LGHNA and CDR2 YNFKEQ. CDR3 sequence (DNA): TGTGCCAGCAGCCAAGATGTCAACACAAATCAGCCCCAGCATTTT. Its protein product is CASSQDVNTNQPQHF.

The rearrangement links TRBV19 to TRBJ1-2; TRBD1 agrees at 7 bases. V trimming: 4 bases; J trimming: 3 bases; junction bases outside the gene matches: 8. This CDR3 spans 15 amino acids. The germline CDR1 and CDR2 sequences are LNHDA and SQIVND (reference sequence). Here the CDR3 DNA reads TGTGCCAGTAGTAACCGTGACAGGGTACACTATGGCTACACCTTC. As protein: CASSNRDRVHYGYTF.

V and J are TRBV9 and TRBJ2-4, with a possible D match to TRBD2 (5 bases). Trimming left V 0 bases short and J 6 bases short, with 13 bases between. Germline CDR1 SGDLS, CDR2 YYNGEE. The CDR3 is 15 residues long. This chain's CDR3 is CASSVGLEVGNIQYF. The CDR3 DNA reads TGTGCCAGCAGCGTAGGATTGGAGGTCGGAAACATTCAGTACTTC.

The genes are TRBV10-1 and TRBJ2-1; 10 bases are shared with TRBD2. CDR3 length: 16 residues. V dropped 3 bases and J dropped 8; count of bases not matched to a gene: 10. The germline V gene has CDR1 WNHNN and CDR2 SYGVQD (reference sequence). The CDR3 loop is CASSELAGGPGDEQFF. CDR3 DNA sequence: TGCGCCAGCAGTGAATTAGCGGGAGGCCCTGGCGATGAGCAGTTCTTC.

This rearrangement joins TRBV6-1 to TRBJ1-1; 8 bases are shared with TRBD1. Germline loops: CDR1 MNHNS, CDR2 SASEGT. The CDR3 runs 17 residues. V lost 2 bases to trimming and J lost 1 base; unmatched junction nucleotides: 9. CDR3 in DNA: TGTGCCAGCAGTGAAAGGACAGGGAGGTTTAGGAACACTGAAGCTTTCTTT. Translated: CASSERTGRFRNTEAFF.

The rearrangement uses TRBV5-6 and TRBJ2-1; D ambiguous. The CDR3 consists of 14 residues. Trimming shortened V by 0 bases and J by 4 bases, and 8 bases separated the two germline ends. Per the germline V gene, CDR1 is SGHDT and CDR2 is YYEEEE. Here the CDR3 reads CASSLVSEYNEQFF. Written as DNA, the CDR3 is TGTGCCAGCAGCTTGGTAAGCGAGTACAATGAGCAGTTCTTC.

The chain links TRBV28 to TRBJ1-2; 7 bases fit TRBD1. In germline, CDR1 is MDHEN, CDR2 SYDVKM. The ends lost 5 bases at V and 4 bases at J; junction bases unmatched: 13. The length of the CDR3 is 16 residues. The CDR3 bases are TGTGCCAGCAGTCGCCGGACAGGATCCATCAGCTATGGCTACACCTTC. The encoded protein is CASSRRTGSISYGYTF.

This sequence joins TRBV14 and TRBJ2-7, with D possibly matching TRBD2 (5 bases). This CDR3 spans 13 amino acids. Germline V gives CDR1 SGHDN, CDR2 FVKESK. The V end lost 1 base, the J end lost 6 bases, and 10 bases lay between the germline ends. CDR3: CASSQVAAGEQYF. In DNA, the CDR3 is TGTGCCAGCAGCCAAGTGGCGGCGGGCGAGCAGTACTTC.

The chain recombines TRBV7-9 with TRBJ2-1; 10 positions match TRBD1. The V gene end was trimmed by 6 bases and the J gene end by 7 bases; junction bases not matched to a gene: 9. There are 15 residues in the CDR3. Germline V gene sequence: CDR1 SEHNR, CDR2 FQNEAQ (reference sequence). The CDR3 bases are TGTGCCAGCAGTTCAGGGACAGGGGAAGTGAATGAGCAGTTCTTC. It encodes CASSSGTGEVNEQFF. Full variable domain (remainder filled in from reference TRBV7-9 and TRBJ2-1): DTGVSQNPRHKITKRGQNVTFRCDPISEHNRLYWYRQTLGQGPEFLTYFQNEAQLEKSRLLSDRFSAERPKGSFSTLEIQRTEQGDSAMYLCASSSGTGEVNEQFFGPGTRLTVL.

As regards this clone: At one end the junction does not follow the germline gene, possibly because of a read error. The rearrangement links TRBV15 to TRBJ2-7, with D perhaps TRBD1 (6 bases). Germline CDR1 reads LNHNV; CDR2 reads YYDKDF (reference sequence). The CDR3 sequence is 16 residues long. CDR3 in amino acids: CTTSRDIGQFSYEQYF. CDR3 bases: TGTACCACCAGCAGAGATATAGGACAGTTCTCCTACGAGCAGTACTTC.